A single sample is the source of the 26 T cell receptor beta chains below, sequenced in a study of cytomegalovirus exposure and HLA in healthy donors. Amplification used 60 Vbeta primers and 13 Jbeta primers. Generated by immunoSEQ multiplex PCR, the TCRdb table keeps only in-frame clones and is missing some. Among about 140,000 clones listed, approximately 80% were seen once. The specimen sequenced was PBMCs. These receptors all come from a woman in her fifties or sixties in good health and CMV-seropositive.

In regard to this clone: The same CDR3 also results from other DNA sequences found in this sample. The chain couples TRBV4-2 to TRBJ2-3; 9 bases fit TRBD2. Trimming cost V 1 base and J 0 bases; bases outside gene matches: 8. This CDR3 region has 18 residues. The germline CDR1 and CDR2 sequences are LGHNA and YNFKEQ. CDR3 region: CASSQGSTSGRSTDTQYF. In nucleotides, the CDR3 is TGTGCCAGCAGCCAAGGTTCGACGAGCGGGAGGAGCACAGATACGCAGTATTTT.

J is TRBJ2-1 and V is TRBV6-1; tentative D call: TRBD2 (6 bases). The CDR3 extends over 16 amino acids. V was cut by 1 base and J by 2 bases, with 12 bases left in between. Germline V CDR1 and CDR2: MNHNS, SASEGT. The CDR3 sequence: CASSEGWDSTYNEQFF. As DNA, the CDR3 is TGTGCCAGCAGTGAAGGTTGGGACTCAACCTACAATGAGCAGTTCTTC.

The gene calls are TRBV7-9 and TRBJ2-1, with D hard to call. This CDR3 comprises 14 residues. V was shortened by 5 bases and J by 0 bases, with 8 bases between the two germline ends. Per germline, CDR1 SEHNR and CDR2 FQNEAQ (reference sequence). CDR3: CASSPRSSYNEQFF. The DNA of the CDR3 is TGTGCCAGCAGCCCGCGGAGCTCCTACAATGAGCAGTTCTTC.

The chain recombines TRBV7-9 with TRBJ1-1; tentative D call: TRBD1 (6 bases). This CDR3 region has 15 residues. With 3 bases removed from V and 4 bases from J, the gap between germline ends came to 15 bases. The germline CDR1 and CDR2 sequences are SEHNR and FQNEAQ (reference sequence). This chain's CDR3 is CASSFPDSFLTEAFF. The CDR3 DNA follows: TGTGCCAGCAGCTTTCCGGACAGCTTCCTCACTGAAGCTTTCTTT. The full variable domain, with the rest looked up from reference TRBV7-9 and TRBJ1-1, is DTGVSQNPRHKITKRGQNVTFRCDPISEHNRLYWYRQTLGQGPEFLTYFQNEAQLEKSRLLSDRFSAERPKGSFSTLEIQRTEQGDSAMYLCASSFPDSFLTEAFFGQGTRLTVV.

The genes are TRBV7-2 and TRBJ2-1, with 9 nucleotides matching TRBD2. CDR3 length: 15 amino acids. The germline gives CDR1 SGHTA, CDR2 FQGNSA. V was pared by 5 bases and J by 5 bases, with 7 bases of the junction left unmatched. The chain's CDR3 is CASSPSLAGNNEQFF. For the CDR3, the DNA is TGTGCCAGCAGCCCCAGTCTAGCGGGGAACAATGAGCAGTTCTTC.

The rearrangement links TRBV19 to TRBJ1-1, with 8 nucleotides matching TRBD1. V was pared by 9 bases and J by 5 bases, with 14 bases of the junction left unmatched. Germline-derived CDR1 and CDR2 are LNHDA and SQIVND (reference sequence). The CDR3 loop spans 15 amino acids. CDR3 sequence: CASRGVPGGLTEAFF. The CDR3 bases are TGTGCCAGCCGGGGAGTGCCAGGGGGCCTAACTGAAGCTTTCTTT.

The rearrangement joins TRBV6-1 to TRBJ2-1, with D perhaps matching TRBD1 (6 bases). V was clipped by 6 bases and J by 2 bases, with 11 bases between them. The V gene's germline CDR1 is MNHNS and CDR2 SASEGT. CDR3 length: 14 amino acids. The CDR3 nucleotides are TGTGCCAGCAGCCGGACAGTAACCTACAATGAGCAGTTCTTC. Protein sequence: CASSRTVTYNEQFF.

This clone was picked up one time. The chain links TRBV7-2 to TRBJ2-7, with 8 bases that match TRBD2. V trimming: 3 bases; J trimming: 2 bases; junction bases outside the gene matches: 3. CDR1 and CDR2 from the germline V gene are SGHTA and FQGNSA. The CDR3 loop spans 14 amino acids. CDR3 region: CASSFSGSTYEQYF. The CDR3 region has the DNA TGTGCCAGCAGCTTCAGCGGGAGTACCTACGAGCAGTACTTC. The full variable domain, in which reference TRBV7-2 and TRBJ2-7 provide the parts outside the CDR3, is GAGVSQSPSNKVTEKGKDVELRCDPISGHTALYWYRQSLGQGLEFLIYFQGNSAPDKSGLPSDRFSAERTGGSVSTLTIQRTQQEDSAVYLCASSFSGSTYEQYFGPGTRLTVT.

The chain joins TRBV7-2 to TRBJ2-3; no clear D gene. This CDR3 is 12 amino acids long. V shed 6 bases and J shed 1 base, with 5 bases lying between them. The V gene's germline CDR1 is SGHTA and CDR2 FQGNSA. In DNA form, the CDR3 reads TGTGCCAGCAGGCTACGCACAGATACGCAGTATTTT. This encodes CASRLRTDTQYF.

This clone occurred a few times. The J gene is TRBJ1-1, the V gene TRBV7-6; no definite D call. The CDR3 is made up of 15 amino acids. V was pared by 1 base and J by 4 bases, with 13 bases between. Germline V gene data show CDR1 as SGHVS and CDR2 as FNYEAQ. The CDR3 is CASSLVLGASTEAFF. The CDR3, as DNA: TGTGCCAGCAGCTTAGTTCTCGGAGCCTCCACTGAAGCTTTCTTT.

This sequence joins TRBV11-2 and TRBJ2-3; D gene ambiguous. V was pared by 4 bases and J by 2 bases, with 10 bases between. The CDR3 is 14 residues long. Germline lookup yields CDR1 SGHAT and CDR2 FQNNGV. For the CDR3, the DNA is TGTGCCAGCAGCTCCCCCCGTTCCACAGATACGCAGTATTTT. Translating it yields CASSSPRSTDTQYF.

V is TRBV7-2 and J is TRBJ2-1; 9 nucleotides match TRBD2. There are 14 residues in the CDR3. The germline V gene encodes CDR1 SGHTA and CDR2 FQGNSA. V was pared by 6 bases and J by 8 bases, with 8 bases of the junction left unmatched. The CDR3 sequence: CASRRSGSTDEQFF. CDR3 DNA sequence: TGTGCCAGCAGACGTAGCGGGAGCACGGATGAGCAGTTCTTC.

The chain employs TRBV2 and TRBJ1-2; 7 bases are a match to TRBD1. The germline gives CDR1 SNHLY, CDR2 FYNNEI. V was pared by 5 bases and J by 4 bases, with 4 bases of the junction left unmatched. This CDR3 comprises 13 residues. The CDR3: CASSRQGSYGYTF. The CDR3 region has the DNA TGTGCCAGCAGTCGACAGGGATCCTATGGCTACACCTTC.

V usage is TRBV9 and J usage is TRBJ2-3, with D possibly matching TRBD2 (5 bases). Trimming removed 4 bases from V and 4 bases from J, with 7 bases in between. CDR3 length equals 12 residues. Germline CDR1 is SGDLS and CDR2 is YYNGEE. The CDR3 DNA follows: TGTGCCAGCAGCCAAGCGGCAGATACGCAGTATTTT. Translating it yields CASSQAADTQYF.

The J gene is TRBJ1-5, the V gene TRBV19, with D maybe TRBD1 (6 bases). The CDR3 is 15 amino acids. The germline V gene encodes CDR1 LNHDA and CDR2 SQIVND (reference sequence). The V and J ends lost 7 bases and 5 bases respectively, with 18 bases between them. Written as DNA, the CDR3 is TGTGCCAGTACGACGCAGGGGCGCGGACATCAGCCCCAGCATTTT. Its translation: CASTTQGRGHQPQHF. The full variable domain, rest sourced from reference TRBV19 and TRBJ1-5, is DGGITQSPKYLFRKEGQNVTLSCEQNLNHDAMYWYRQDPGQGLRLIYYSQIVNDFQKGDIAEGYSVSREKKESFPLTVTSAQKNPTAFYLCASTTQGRGHQPQHFGDGTRLSIL.

The rearrangement joins TRBV29-1 to TRBJ1-4; TRBD1 aligns across 10 bases. The germline CDR1 and CDR2 sequences are SQVTM and ANQGSEA. Losses at the gene ends were 1 base for V and 0 bases for J; bases not matched to a gene: 2. The CDR3 runs 16 residues. CDR3 protein: CSVEGTGGTTNEKLFF. The CDR3, as DNA: TGCAGCGTTGAAGGGACAGGGGGAACAACTAATGAAAAACTGTTTTTT.

Worth noting for this clone: The sample carries other DNA sequences with the same CDR3. The chain couples TRBV4-3 to TRBJ2-7; no definite D call. There are 13 residues in the CDR3. The V gene lost 1 base and the J gene lost 2 bases, with 6 bases spanning the gap. Germline CDR1 and CDR2: LGHNA and YSLEER. CDR3 sequence reads: CASSQGGAYEQYF. The CDR3 DNA sequence: TGCGCCAGCAGCCAAGGCGGAGCCTACGAGCAGTACTTC.

This chain joins TRBV5-6 and TRBJ2-7; unclear D gene. The V gene lost 0 bases and the J gene lost 2 bases, with 12 bases spanning the gap. The germline gives CDR1 SGHDT, CDR2 YYEEEE. The CDR3 is made up of 15 amino acids. CDR3 in DNA: TGTGCCAGCAGCTTGGCCCCCCGGTTGACCTACGAGCAGTACTTC. It yields the protein CASSLAPRLTYEQYF.

This sequence joins TRBV4-3 and TRBJ2-2; D gene uncertain. Germline V gene data show CDR1 as LGHNA and CDR2 as YSLEER. The V end lost 0 bases, the J end lost 3 bases, and 8 bases lay between the germline ends. There are 15 residues in the CDR3. The CDR3 sequence is CASSQDLLDTGELFF. DNA of the CDR3: TGCGCCAGCAGCCAAGATCTACTGGACACCGGGGAGCTGTTTTTT.

The chain recombines TRBV6-5 with TRBJ2-1; possibly TRBD2 for D (6 bases). Trimming cost V 8 bases and J 10 bases, with 12 bases left between them. CDR3 size: 11 residues. CDR1 MNHEY and CDR2 SVGAGI come from the germline V gene. The CDR3 DNA follows: TGTGCCAGCCACGACGGGGGAGAGCAGTTCTTC. Its translation: CASHDGGEQFF.

This chain connects TRBV6-5 to TRBJ2-5; 9 bases line up with TRBD1. The germline V gene encodes CDR1 MNHEY and CDR2 SVGAGI. Trimming removed 5 bases from V and 5 bases from J; junction bases left unmatched: 6. The CDR3 sequence is 14 residues long. The DNA of the CDR3 is TGTGCCAGCAGTCCCGGACAGGGGCCGGAGACCCAGTACTTC. As protein: CASSPGQGPETQYF.

V gene TRBV5-1 combines with J gene TRBJ2-2; D is possibly TRBD1 (5 bases). The CDR3 spans 14 residues. CDR1 is SGHRS, CDR2 YFSETQ, per germline. Deletions cut 1 base from V and 6 bases from J, with 10 bases between. CDR3 sequence: CASSLLGAPGELFF. In nucleotides, the CDR3 is TGCGCCAGCAGCTTGCTAGGGGCACCCGGGGAGCTGTTTTTT. Looking up the rest from reference TRBV5-1 and TRBJ2-2 gives the full variable domain: KAGVTQTPRYLIKTRGQQVTLSCSPISGHRSVSWYQQTPGQGLQFLFEYFSETQRNKGNFPGRFSGRQFSNSRSEMNVSTLELGDSALYLCASSLLGAPGELFFGEGSRLTVL.

V usage is TRBV5-1 and J usage is TRBJ1-2; D is ambiguous. CDR1 is SGHRS, CDR2 YFSETQ, per germline. V was cut by 4 bases and J by 4 bases, with 14 bases left in between. CDR3 length: 14 residues. This CDR3 is CASSRTQVTYGYTF. CDR3 nucleotide sequence: TGCGCCAGCAGCCGAACGCAGGTGACCTATGGCTACACCTTC.

V gene TRBV27 combines with J gene TRBJ2-7; TRBD1 matches at 7 bases. CDR3 length: 14 amino acids. The junction had 4 bases not matched to a gene; V was cut back by 5 bases and J by 0 bases. Germline V gene lookup returns CDR1 MNHEY and CDR2 SMNVEV (reference sequence). This CDR3 reads CASSTRTGSYEQYF. The CDR3 coding sequence is TGTGCCAGCAGTACACGGACAGGCTCCTACGAGCAGTACTTC.

The gene calls are TRBV30 and TRBJ1-1; perhaps TRBD1 as D (5 bases). This CDR3 has 13 amino acids. Trimming removed 0 bases at V and 6 bases at J, with 11 bases between. The germline V gene encodes CDR1 GTSNPN and CDR2 SVGIG (reference sequence). The CDR3 reads CAWSVGATPEAFF. CDR3 coding DNA: TGTGCCTGGAGTGTAGGGGCCACTCCTGAAGCTTTCTTT.

The chain combines TRBV12-2 with TRBJ2-7; the DNA was not compared with TRBD2, the D call given in the table. TRBV12-2 is noted as a pseudogene. CDR3 size: 13 residues. The CDR3 DNA follows: TGTGCAAGTCGTTTTAGCCATATCTACGAGCAGTACTTC. The encoded protein is CASRFSHIYEQYF.